The clone carrying this T cell receptor beta chain was counted many times. The antigen is not known. From germline, CDR1 is SGHTA and CDR2 FQGNSA. V dropped 1 base and J dropped 4; count of bases not matched to a gene: 3. The CDR3 contains 15 residues. The source of the sample is a study of blood T cells in healthy people across ages. Overall study: Template switching picked up about one barcoded beta molecule for each two T cells.

No fewer than 5.5 micrograms of total RNA were isolated from every sample. Findings and caveats of the study: There were more naive CD4+ cells and higher diversity in long-lived donors than in aged donors.

Then a second PCR, running about 6 to 11 cycles, was carried out with a sample-barcoded 5' primer and a J-beta primer mix. A tag from a template-switch adaptor with 12 random nucleotides marked each cDNA molecule. MiXCR, applied by TCRdb to the 5' RACE reads, yields one record per CDR3 protein. The data show roughly 900,000 distinct CDR3 sequences, under 50% seen once. The chain combines TRBV7-2 with TRBJ2-1, with 8 bases fitting TRBD1. Material for sequencing was blood. This TCR was sampled from a young man in good health. The CDR3 coding sequence is TGTGCCAGCAGCTTAGTTCAGGGGGCTTACAATGAGCAGTTCTTC. It is translated as CASSLVQGAYNEQFF. Full variable domain (missing parts from reference TRBV7-2 and TRBJ2-1): GAGVSQSPSNKVTEKGKDVELRCDPISGHTALYWYRQSLGQGLEFLIYFQGNSAPDKSGLPSDRFSAERTGGSVSTLTIQRTQQEDSAVYLCASSLVQGAYNEQFFGPGTRLTVL.